This is a list of T cell receptor beta chains from one sample in a study of identical twins. TCRdb ran MiXCR on the 5' RACE reads and lists one entry per CDR3 protein. The data hold under 250,000 distinct CDR3 sequences, with around a tenth observed a single time. Sequencing was performed on memory (CD45RO+) T cells sorted from blood. These receptors all come from a woman under 30 in good health. The CDR3 runs from the conserved cysteine through the conserved F or W. Each record gives: CDR3 DNA, CDR3 protein, V gene, clone size, J gene, D gene. D genes are given only for firm matches. Clone size, where shown, is once, few, many, or a class for clones that have expanded.

DNA: TGTGCCAGCAGCCAGACACCCATGAACACTGAAGCTTTCTTT
CDR3: CASSQTPMNTEAFF
V: TRBV3-1
size: few
J: TRBJ1-1
D: NA

DNA: TGCAGTGCTAGTTTGGCTAGCGGTACAGATACGCAGTATTTT
CDR3: CSASLASGTDTQYF
V: TRBV20-1
size: NA
J: TRBJ2-3
D: TRBD2

DNA: TGTGCCAGCAGTTCCCCTGGGGCTAGCGGGGGAAGTGAGCAGTTCTTC
CDR3: CASSSPGASGGSEQFF
V: TRBV28
size: few
J: TRBJ2-1
D: TRBD2

DNA: TGCGCCAGCAGCTTGGCGTCGTACGGGGGTCCCACCGGGGAGCTGTTTTTT
CDR3: CASSLASYGGPTGELFF
V: TRBV5-1
size: few
J: TRBJ2-2
D: NA

DNA: TGTGCCAGCAGCTTACTCCCCGGGGGTCGTACAGATACGCAGTATTTT
CDR3: CASSLLPGGRTDTQYF
V: TRBV7-6
size: NA
J: TRBJ2-3
D: NA

DNA: TGCAGTGCTACCCGGCGAGGGGCCGAGGGCTACACCTTC
CDR3: CSATRRGAEGYTF
V: TRBV20-1
size: many
J: TRBJ1-2
D: NA

DNA: TGTGCCAGCAGTTACGCGGGGACAGGGGTAGAAGCTTTCTTT
CDR3: CASSYAGTGVEAFF
V: TRBV6-5
size: few
J: TRBJ1-1
D: TRBD1

DNA: TGTGCCAGCAGCTCACTAGCGGGGGGTAGGAATGAGCAGTTCTTC
CDR3: CASSSLAGGRNEQFF
V: TRBV28
size: many
J: TRBJ2-1
D: TRBD2

DNA: TGTGCCAGCAGTTACAACCGGGACCCTTTAGCCAAAAACATTCAGTACTTC
CDR3: CASSYNRDPLAKNIQYF
V: TRBV6-2/TRBV6-3
size: NA
J: TRBJ2-4
D: NA

DNA: TGTGCCAGCAGTGGGGGAGGAACACACTATGGCTACACCTTC
CDR3: CASSGGGTHYGYTF
V: TRBV6-1
size: many
J: TRBJ1-2
D: NA

DNA: TGCGCCAGCAGCTCTTGGCTAGCGGGGGGCACAGATACGCAGTATTTT
CDR3: CASSSWLAGGTDTQYF
V: TRBV5-1
size: few
J: TRBJ2-3
D: TRBD2

DNA: TGTGCCAGCAGCCGACAGGGCTACGAGCAGTACTTC
CDR3: CASSRQGYEQYF
V: TRBV12-3/TRBV12-4
size: many
J: TRBJ2-7
D: TRBD1

DNA: TGTGCCAGCAGCTTAGTTTGGGGACTAGTGGGGGGGGAGACCCAGTACTTC
CDR3: CASSLVWGLVGGETQYF
V: TRBV11-2
size: NA
J: TRBJ2-5
D: TRBD2

DNA: TGCAGTGCTCTCGGCAGGGGGCGCGATGGCTACACCTTC
CDR3: CSALGRGRDGYTF
V: TRBV20-1
size: few
J: TRBJ1-2
D: TRBD1

DNA: TGTGCCAGCAGTTTACAAAACAGGGCTGAAGCTTTCTTT
CDR3: CASSLQNRAEAFF
V: TRBV12-3/TRBV12-4
size: many
J: TRBJ1-1
D: NA

DNA: TGTGCCAGCACCCGGGACAGAGTCTACGAGCAGTACTTC
CDR3: CASTRDRVYEQYF
V: TRBV2
size: NA
J: TRBJ2-7
D: TRBD1

DNA: TGCAGTGCTAGAGATTCGCATACTGAAGCTTTCTTT
CDR3: CSARDSHTEAFF
V: TRBV20-1
size: few
J: TRBJ1-1
D: NA